This T cell receptor (beta chain) was found in a study of identical twins' blood T cells. Study-level results: Top TCRbeta clonotypes were shared more with twin than unrelated donors.

The trim removed 2 bases at V and 4 bases at J, leaving 4 bases unmatched. This CDR3 contains 14 residues. The germline V gene has CDR1 DFQATT and CDR2 SNEGSKA (reference sequence). TCR cDNA libraries came from RNA via a modified published protocol. One entry per CDR3 protein, called by TCRdb with MiXCR from the 5' RACE reads. The sample consists of a few hundred thousand distinct CDR3 sequences, more than 25% of them appearing once. A note on this clonotype: Its specificity is unknown.

The chain combines TRBV20-1 with TRBJ1-2; 10 nucleotides align to TRBD1. The sample comprised PBMCs. This clonotype was sampled from a woman between 18 and 50 years old in good health. The CDR3 DNA is TGCAGTGCTAGACACGACAGGGGGCCCTATGGCTACACCTTC. Protein: CSARHDRGPYGYTF.